Listed below are T cell receptor beta chains from one sample, sequenced in a study of CD8+ T cells in alopecia areata. Assay: immunoSEQ multiplex PCR; the TCRdb copy retains only in-frame clones and omits some. Among 35,000 to 50,000 clones, about nine tenths were seen once, and the ten largest hold 15% to 20%. Material: CD8+ T cells sorted from blood, obtained at week 24, from a patient treated with tofacitinib. All receptors come from a human donor with alopecia areata. Both conserved end residues are part of each CDR3. Each record gives: V gene, J gene, clone size, D gene, CDR3 DNA, CDR3 protein. A D gene is named only where the DNA matches it firmly. A clone size is listed for some rows: how often the clone was seen (once, few, many), or a class if it is expanded.

TRBV6-5	TRBJ2-1	.	TRBD1	TGTGCCAGCAGCCGCGGACAGGGGAATAACAATGAGCAGTTCTTC	CASSRGQGNNNEQFF
TRBV7-9	TRBJ2-7	.	.	TGTGCCAGCAGCCAAATCGCCCAGAACGAGCAGTACTTC	CASSQIAQNEQYF
TRBV4-1	TRBJ2-7	.	TRBD1	TGCGCCAGCAGCCAAGGGGGGACAGGTTACGGCGAGCAGTACTTC	CASSQGGTGYGEQYF
TRBV7-9	TRBJ2-1	few	TRBD2	TGTGCCACCCGCGGTTCGGGGGGTGAGGAGCAGTTCTTC	CATRGSGGEEQFF
TRBV5-1	TRBJ2-3	.	.	TGCGCCAGCAGCTTTTACGGGGGGCCCGCAGATACGCAGTATTTT	CASSFYGGPADTQYF
TRBV4-3	TRBJ2-7	once	.	TGCGCCAGCAGCCAAGTTCGGACGGCCAGCTCCTACGAGCAGTACTTC	CASSQVRTASSYEQYF
TRBV6-5	TRBJ2-1	.	TRBD2	TGTGCCAGCAGTTACCTAGCGGGGGGGCACAATGAGCAGTTCTTC	CASSYLAGGHNEQFF
TRBV6-5	TRBJ2-1	.	TRBD1	TGTGCCAGCAGTACCGGGACAGTCAGGGATGAGCAGTTCTTC	CASSTGTVRDEQFF
TRBV28	TRBJ2-3	.	TRBD1	TGTGCCAGCAGTTACGGGACAGTTATTACAGATACGCAGTATTTT	CASSYGTVITDTQYF
TRBV4-3	TRBJ2-3	.	.	TGCGCCAGCAGCCAAGAATCCCCCGGGAATTCCCTGACGGATACGCAGTATTTT	CASSQESPGNSLTDTQYF
TRBV5-4	TRBJ2-5	once	.	TGTGCCAGCAGCTTAAACCCTTCTAGTGGAGAGACCCAGTACTTC	CASSLNPSSGETQYF
TRBV2	TRBJ2-2	once	.	TGTGCCAGCAGTGAAATGCCAGGGGGGGAGCTGTTTTTT	CASSEMPGGELFF
TRBV7-2	TRBJ2-5	.	.	TGTGCCAGCAGCCCGCTGGAGGGGCCGACCCAGTACTTC	CASSPLEGPTQYF
TRBV7-9	TRBJ2-1	.	TRBD2	TGTGCCAGCAGCTTAATCGGGGGGGTCTCCTACAATGAGCAGTTCTTC	CASSLIGGVSYNEQFF
TRBV15	TRBJ1-1	.	.	TGTGCCACCAGCGTGGGGGGTAGCACTGAAGCTTTCTTT	CATSVGGSTEAFF
TRBV11-2	TRBJ2-7	.	.	TGTGCCAGCAGCTTATGGGGGAACTCCTACGAGCAGTACTTC	CASSLWGNSYEQYF
TRBV6-6	TRBJ2-2	.	.	TGTGCCAGCAGAGCCGGGGAGCTGTTTTTT	CASRAGELFF
TRBV28	TRBJ1-6	.	TRBD1	TGTGCCAGCAGTCCGCCAGGGGGCCTGAATTCACCCCTCCACTTT	CASSPPGGLNSPLHF
TRBV4-3	TRBJ2-7	.	.	TGCGCCAGCAGCCAGGTTCCGACCTACGAGCAGTACTTC	CASSQVPTYEQYF
TRBV7-9	TRBJ2-7	.	.	TGTGCCAGCAGCGGGGACTGGAGCTACGAGCAGTACTTC	CASSGDWSYEQYF
TRBV2	TRBJ2-5	.	.	TGTGCCAGCTGGGAGCGGAGGGGGGTGGAGACCCAGTACTTC	CASWERRGVETQYF
TRBV28	TRBJ1-1	.	.	TGTGCCAGCAGCCGCCCCAGCACTGAAGCTTTCTTT	CASSRPSTEAFF
TRBV6-5	TRBJ2-1	.	.	TGTGCCAGCAGTGTGGACGGAAGCTCCTACAATGAGCAGTTCTTC	CASSVDGSSYNEQFF
TRBV7-9	TRBJ1-5	.	.	TGTGCCAGCAGCCATAGCTCACAGGGCCTCAATCAGCCCCAGCATTTT	CASSHSSQGLNQPQHF
TRBV25-1	TRBJ2-7	.	.	TGTGCCAGCAGTGGAACCTACGAGCAGTACTTC	CASSGTYEQYF
TRBV7-9	TRBJ2-1	.	TRBD2	TGTGCCAGCAGCAGTTATAGCGGGGGGCTTTACAATGAGCAGTTCTTC	CASSSYSGGLYNEQFF
TRBV29-1	TRBJ2-7	.	TRBD2	TGCAGCGTTGAAGAGAGAAGCGGGGGCAGGGGCGAGCAGTACTTC	CSVEERSGGRGEQYF
TRBV29-1	TRBJ2-5	few	.	TGCAGCGTTGAAGGAGAGGAGGACCAAGAGACCCAGTACTTC	CSVEGEEDQETQYF
TRBV30	TRBJ2-1	.	TRBD1	TGTGCCTGGGCACAGGGGGATGAGCAGTTCTTC	CAWAQGDEQFF
TRBV28	TRBJ2-7	.	TRBD1	TGTGCCAGCAGTTGGACAGGGCCTTCCTACGAGCAGTACTTC	CASSWTGPSYEQYF
TRBV27	TRBJ2-1	once	.	TGTGCCAGCGCCGCCGCCAGGGTTCACTGGGGCTACAATGAGCAGTTCTTC	CASAAARVHWGYNEQFF
TRBV11-2	TRBJ2-7	once	TRBD1	TGTGCCAGCTACGGGACAGGGGGCCGCGAGCAGTACTTC	CASYGTGGREQYF
TRBV19	TRBJ2-7	.	.	TGTGCCAGTAGTTCGGGGTTGTACGAGCAGTACTTC	CASSSGLYEQYF
TRBV6-5	TRBJ2-2	.	.	TGTGCCAGCAGTGAACTAGAGGACACCGGGGAGCTGTTTTTT	CASSELEDTGELFF
TRBV5-6	TRBJ2-7	once	TRBD1	TGTGCCAGCAGCTTTTCCCGGGACAGTTTCTACGAGCAGTACTTC	CASSFSRDSFYEQYF
TRBV4-3	TRBJ2-3	.	.	TGCGCCAGCAGCCAAGTCGCGAGGATTGCAGATACGCAGTATTTT	CASSQVARIADTQYF
TRBV5-1	TRBJ2-1	.	.	TGCGCCAGCAGCTTGGACACTAATGAGCAGTTCTTC	CASSLDTNEQFF
TRBV7-9	TRBJ2-5	.	.	TGTGCCAGCAGCCACGACGGAGAGACCCAGTACTTC	CASSHDGETQYF
TRBV25-1	TRBJ2-1	.	TRBD2	TGTGCCGGGAGATTAAGGACTAGACGCAATGAGCAGTTCTTC	CAGRLRTRRNEQFF
TRBV6-5	TRBJ2-2	.	.	TGTGCCAGCAGTTATGAGGCCCCGAACACCGGGGAGCTGTTTTTT	CASSYEAPNTGELFF
TRBV27	TRBJ2-7	.	.	TGTGCCAGCAGTTTTGGTCAGATTTTTAACGAGCAGTACTTC	CASSFGQIFNEQYF
TRBV14	TRBJ2-1	.	.	TGTGCCAGCAGCCACTTCTACAATGAGCAGTTCTTC	CASSHFYNEQFF
TRBV29-1	TRBJ2-2	.	.	TGCAGCGCAACCTGGCCGAACACCGGGGAGCTGTTTTTT	CSATWPNTGELFF
TRBV9	TRBJ2-5	.	TRBD1	TGTGCCAGCAGCGTAGGGGGACAGGGGGAGACCCAGTACTTC	CASSVGGQGETQYF
TRBV6-5	TRBJ2-7	.	.	TGTGCCAGCAGTCCGGAGGGGGACGAGCAGTACTTC	CASSPEGDEQYF
TRBV6-1	TRBJ2-5	.	TRBD1	TGTGCCAGCAGTGAAGGGACAGGGATCTTGGAGACCCAGTACTTC	CASSEGTGILETQYF
TRBV7-9	TRBJ2-7	.	.	TGTGCCAGCAGCTCGGCGTGGATTTACGAGCAGTACTTC	CASSSAWIYEQYF
TRBV28	TRBJ2-7	.	.	TGTGCCAGCGCCCTGGGGGTGGGGACCTACGAGCAGTACTTC	CASALGVGTYEQYF
TRBV9	TRBJ2-1	once	.	TGTGCCAGCAGCGTCCCGAACTCAAACAATGAGCAGTTCTTC	CASSVPNSNNEQFF
TRBV29-1	TRBJ2-7	.	.	TGCAGCGTTGAGCCTCAGGGTTTCTACGAGCAGTACTTC	CSVEPQGFYEQYF
TRBV9	TRBJ2-3	.	.	TGTGCCAGCAGCGTTTCCTGGGGGGAAGGAGATACGCAGTATTTT	CASSVSWGEGDTQYF
TRBV4-2	TRBJ2-3	.	TRBD2	TGTGCCAGCAGCCATACTAGCGGGGGGGCCCCTACAGATACGCAGTATTTT	CASSHTSGGAPTDTQYF